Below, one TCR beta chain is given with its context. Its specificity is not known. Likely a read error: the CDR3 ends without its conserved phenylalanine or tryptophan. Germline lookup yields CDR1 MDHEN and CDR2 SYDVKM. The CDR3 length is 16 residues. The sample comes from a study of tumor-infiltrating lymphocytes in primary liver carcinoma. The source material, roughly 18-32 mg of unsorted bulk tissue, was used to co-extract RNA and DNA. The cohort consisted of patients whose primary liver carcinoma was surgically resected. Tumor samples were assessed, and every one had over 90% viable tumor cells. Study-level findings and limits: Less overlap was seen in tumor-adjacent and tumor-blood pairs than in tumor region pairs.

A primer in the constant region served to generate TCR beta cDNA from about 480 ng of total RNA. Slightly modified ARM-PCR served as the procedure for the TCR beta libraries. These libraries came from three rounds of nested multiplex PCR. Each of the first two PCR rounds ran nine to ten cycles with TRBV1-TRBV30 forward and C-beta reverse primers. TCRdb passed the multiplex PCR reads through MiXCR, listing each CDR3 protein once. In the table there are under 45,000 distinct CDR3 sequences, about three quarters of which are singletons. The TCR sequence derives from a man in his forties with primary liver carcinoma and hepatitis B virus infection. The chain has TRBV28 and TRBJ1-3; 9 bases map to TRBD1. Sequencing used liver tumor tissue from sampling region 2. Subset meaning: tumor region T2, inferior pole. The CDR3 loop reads CASSLMGQGSGNIIYL. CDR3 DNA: TGTGCCAGCAGTTTAATGGGACAGGGCTCTGGAAACATCATATATTTA.